This T cell receptor (beta chain) is drawn from a study of CD8+CD57+ T cells in acquired aplastic anemia. Flow cytometry had shown expanded CD8+CD57+ cells in the patients chosen for sequencing. V was trimmed by 1 base and J by 3 bases, leaving 9 bases between them. Per the germline V gene, CDR1 is DFQATT and CDR2 is SNEGSKA (reference sequence). The CDR3 runs to 13 residues. CDR3 and TCR beta VDJ profiling relied on genomic DNA as the template. TCRdb passed the reads through MiXCR, listing each CDR3 protein once. The sample has over 150,000 distinct CDR3 sequences, about 50% seen once. There are many counts of this clonotype.

Sequencing was performed on sorted CD4+, CD8+, or CD8+CD57+ T cells (not recorded which) from PBMCs. The origin of this receptor is a human donor with aplastic anemia. This chain uses TRBV20-1 with TRBJ1-1; a possible D gene is TRBD1 (6 bases). The CDR3 here is CSARGGRDTEAFF. The CDR3 region has the DNA TGCAGTGCTAGAGGGGGGCGAGACACTGAAGCTTTCTTT.